The rows below give T cell receptor beta chains drawn from one sample of a study of technical replicates of blood from a few donors. Generated by immunoSEQ multiplex PCR, the TCRdb table keeps only in-frame clones and is missing some. This sample has around 95,000 clones, with approximately 93% found just once. The source material was T cells isolated from PBMCs. The source is a human donor in good health. CDR3s include the opening cysteine and the closing phenylalanine or tryptophan. D genes are given only for firm matches. Expanded clones are given a class, and other clones once, few, many or no size at all.

v_gene	abundance	j_gene	d_gene	CDR3aa	CDR3nt
TRBV27	once	TRBJ1-6	-	CASSLSVGGLGNSPLHF	TGTGCCAGCAGTTTATCGGTGGGGGGGTTAGGGAATTCACCCCTCCACTTT
TRBV4-1	-	TRBJ1-2	-	CASSQVIFAGQRRNNYGYTF	TGCGCCAGCAGCCAAGTCATTTTCGCAGGCCAGAGACGGAATAACTATGGCTACACCTTC
TRBV27	-	TRBJ2-1	-	CASSLERTRNNEQFF	TGTGCCAGCAGTTTAGAGCGGACGAGGAACAATGAGCAGTTCTTC
TRBV6-4	-	TRBJ2-3	TRBD2	CASSDVAGGSADTQYF	TGTGCCAGCAGTGATGTAGCGGGAGGCTCCGCAGATACGCAGTATTTT
TRBV19	-	TRBJ2-1	TRBD2	CASSIRLAGDYNEQFF	TGTGCCAGTAGTATAAGACTAGCGGGAGACTACAATGAGCAGTTCTTC
TRBV18	-	TRBJ1-3	-	CASSPPSQGINSGNTIYF	TGTGCCAGCTCACCTCCATCGCAGGGGATCAACTCTGGAAACACCATATATTTT
TRBV4-1	-	TRBJ2-2	TRBD2	CASRVGLAGGNTGELFF	TGCGCCAGCAGAGTCGGACTAGCGGGAGGTAACACCGGGGAGCTGTTTTTT
TRBV5-1	once	TRBJ2-7	TRBD2	CASSPLAGVTYEQYF	TGCGCCAGCAGCCCACTAGCGGGAGTGACCTACGAGCAGTACTTC
TRBV12-5	-	TRBJ2-7	TRBD1	CASGLEGALEQYF	TGTGCTAGTGGTTTGGAGGGGGCCCTGGAGCAGTACTTC
TRBV29-1	-	TRBJ1-2	-	CSVGWFGGYGYTF	TGCAGCGTTGGTTGGTTCGGTGGCTATGGCTACACCTTC
TRBV6-1	-	TRBJ2-7	TRBD2	CASRLAGGYEQYF	TGTGCCAGCAGACTAGCGGGAGGTTACGAGCAGTACTTC
TRBV5-1	-	TRBJ1-3	TRBD1	CASSSDRGSGNTIYF	TGCGCCAGCAGCTCAGACAGGGGATCGGGAAACACCATATATTTT
TRBV5-4	-	TRBJ2-5	-	CASSLERVLPETQYF	TGTGCCAGCAGCTTGGAAAGAGTCTTACCAGAGACCCAGTACTTC
TRBV27	-	TRBJ1-5	-	CASSSLNQPQHF	TGTGCCAGCAGTTCCCTAAATCAGCCCCAGCATTTT
TRBV9	once	TRBJ2-1	TRBD2	CASSVELAGNEQFF	TGTGCCAGCAGCGTAGAGCTAGCGGGGAATGAGCAGTTCTTC
TRBV6-5	-	TRBJ2-7	-	CASTPDNLGEQYF	TGTGCTTCTACTCCGGACAATCTTGGCGAGCAGTACTTC
TRBV11-1	-	TRBJ2-1	TRBD1	CASSRGQAYYNEQFF	TGTGCCAGCAGCCGGGGACAGGCCTACTACAATGAGCAGTTCTTC
TRBV5-1	-	TRBJ1-1	-	CASSSGRVSTEAFF	TGCGCCAGCAGCTCCGGGAGGGTATCTACTGAAGCTTTCTTT
TRBV9	-	TRBJ2-1	-	CASSVDVGASSYNEQFF	TGTGCCAGCAGCGTAGACGTGGGGGCCAGCTCCTACAATGAGCAGTTCTTC
TRBV4-1	-	TRBJ1-1	-	CASSQVRARGRTEAFF	TGCGCCAGCAGCCAAGTTCGAGCCCGCGGGAGAACTGAAGCTTTCTTT
TRBV19	once	TRBJ2-1	TRBD2	CASSLGTSGVFGEQFF	TGTGCCAGTAGCCTTGGGACTAGCGGGGTTTTCGGTGAGCAGTTCTTC
TRBV19	-	TRBJ1-1	-	CASSLTQGPYTEAFF	TGTGCCAGTAGTCTAACACAGGGACCGTACACTGAAGCTTTCTTT
TRBV11-2	-	TRBJ2-5	TRBD2	CASSLGRGGRETQYF	TGTGCCAGCAGCCTAGGGAGGGGAGGGCGAGAGACCCAGTACTTC
TRBV10-3	-	TRBJ1-5	TRBD1	CAISESTGGQPQHF	TGTGCCATCAGTGAGTCGACAGGGGGGCAGCCCCAGCATTTT
TRBV4-1	-	TRBJ2-7	TRBD1	CASSQAPWTGMNHEQYF	TGCGCCAGCAGCCAAGCCCCGTGGACAGGGATGAACCACGAGCAGTACTTC
TRBV18	-	TRBJ2-1	-	CASSPRDNEQFF	TGTGCCAGCTCCCCCAGGGACAATGAGCAGTTCTTC
TRBV30	-	TRBJ1-5	TRBD1	CAWDRQGDQPQHF	TGTGCCTGGGATCGACAGGGGGATCAGCCCCAGCATTTT
TRBV7-9	few	TRBJ2-7	TRBD1	CASSLAMDRAYEQYF	TGTGCCAGCAGCTTAGCTATGGACAGGGCCTACGAGCAGTACTTC
TRBV6-6	-	TRBJ1-2	-	CASSPRDYGYTF	TGTGCCAGCAGTCCCCGGGACTATGGCTACACCTTC
TRBV28	once	TRBJ2-1	TRBD2	CASSLGLAGGNEQFF	TGTGCCAGCAGTTTAGGACTAGCGGGAGGCAATGAGCAGTTCTTC
TRBV5-4	-	TRBJ1-2	-	CASSLVNGGYTF	TGTGCCAGCAGCTTGGTGAACGGTGGCTACACCTTC
TRBV5-1	-	TRBJ2-2	TRBD2	CASSFLAGDTGELFF	TGCGCCAGCAGCTTCCTAGCGGGAGACACCGGGGAGCTGTTTTTT
TRBV5-1	-	TRBJ2-3	TRBD1	CASSLEGQGTDTQYF	TGCGCCAGCAGCTTGGAAGGACAGGGCACAGATACGCAGTATTTT
TRBV9	-	TRBJ2-1	-	CASSVLGANEQFF	TGTGCCAGCAGCGTCTTAGGGGCCAATGAGCAGTTCTTC
TRBV25-1	-	TRBJ2-3	-	CASSVSAAVSSTDTQYF	TGTGCCAGCAGTGTCTCCGCGGCAGTGTCTAGCACAGATACGCAGTATTTT
TRBV19	-	TRBJ1-5	TRBD1	CASSVRDRSNQPQHF	TGTGCCAGTAGCGTCCGGGACAGAAGCAATCAGCCCCAGCATTTT
TRBV19	-	TRBJ2-5	-	CASSKQETQYF	TGTGCCAGTAGCAAACAAGAGACCCAGTACTTC
TRBV5-1	-	TRBJ1-1	-	CASSLRAVSEAFF	TGCGCCAGCAGCTTGAGAGCGGTTTCTGAAGCTTTCTTT
TRBV5-1	-	TRBJ2-7	-	CASSLTEQSPYEQYF	TGCGCCAGCAGCTTGACTGAACAGAGTCCCTACGAGCAGTACTTC
TRBV5-1	-	TRBJ2-6	-	CASSSKPGAGGTNVLTF	TGCGCCAGCAGCTCGAAGCCGGGGGCCGGGGGGACCAACGTCCTGACTTTC